This T cell receptor beta chain came from a study of blood T cell repertoires in COVID-19. Trimming removed 7 bases from V and 3 bases from J, with 19 bases in between. Germline loops: CDR1 MNHEY, CDR2 SVGAGI. The CDR3 loop spans 15 amino acids. Original analysis: Amplification with reference gene primers provided the estimates of nucleated cell counts. Some clones are missing from TCRdb's copy, which holds only in-frame ones; the method was immunoSEQ multiplex PCR. D and trimming were read from the DNA, whereas the V and J calls and clone size are those reported in that table. The sample carries under 110,000 clones, over 60% recorded once.

Sequencing was performed on peripheral blood. The receptor was isolated from a man aged 80 or over with COVID-19, enrolled during active disease. The chain couples TRBV6-5 to TRBJ2-7; TRBD1 is a possible D gene (5 bases). The CDR3 is CASTPGVWGRYEQYF. The CDR3 DNA is TGTGCCAGCACCCCTGGGGTATGGGGCCGCTACGAGCAGTACTTC.